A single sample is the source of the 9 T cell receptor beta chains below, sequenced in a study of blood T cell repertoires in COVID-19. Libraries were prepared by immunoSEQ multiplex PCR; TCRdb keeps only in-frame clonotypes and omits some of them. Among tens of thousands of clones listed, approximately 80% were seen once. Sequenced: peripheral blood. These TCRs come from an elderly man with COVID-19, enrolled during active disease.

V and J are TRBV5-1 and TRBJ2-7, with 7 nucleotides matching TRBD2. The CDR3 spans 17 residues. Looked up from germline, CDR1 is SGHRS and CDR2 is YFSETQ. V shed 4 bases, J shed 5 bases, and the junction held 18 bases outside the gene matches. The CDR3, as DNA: TGCGCCAGCAGCCGACTCAGCGGGGATGAGGGCAGGGACGAGCAGTACTTC. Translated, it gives CASSRLSGDEGRDEQYF.

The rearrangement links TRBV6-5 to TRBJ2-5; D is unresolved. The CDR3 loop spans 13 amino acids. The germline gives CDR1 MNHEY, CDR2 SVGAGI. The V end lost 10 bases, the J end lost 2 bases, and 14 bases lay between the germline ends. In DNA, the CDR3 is TGTGCCACCCTTTCCCCCAGTCAAGAGACCCAGTACTTC. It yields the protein CATLSPSQETQYF.

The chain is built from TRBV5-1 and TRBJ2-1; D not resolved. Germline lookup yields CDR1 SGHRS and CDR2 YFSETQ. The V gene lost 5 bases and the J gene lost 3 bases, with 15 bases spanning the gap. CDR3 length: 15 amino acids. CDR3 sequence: CASRSVQTYYNEQFF. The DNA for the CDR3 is TGCGCCAGCAGATCCGTCCAAACCTACTACAATGAGCAGTTCTTC.

CDR3 nucleotides: TGTGCCAGCAGCGTAGGACAGGGGGCCGGGGAGCTGTTTTTT. Protein: CASSVGQGAGELFF. This chain uses TRBV9 with TRBJ2-2; 9 bases are shared with TRBD1. CDR1 and CDR2 (germline): SGDLS, YYNGEE. V lost 0 bases to trimming and J lost 6 bases; unmatched junction nucleotides: 0. The CDR3 consists of 14 residues. The entire variable domain, with the rest obtained from reference TRBV9 and TRBJ2-2, is as follows: DSGVTQTPKHLITATGQRVTLRCSPRSGDLSVYWYQQSLDQGLQFLIQYYNGEERAKGNILERFSAQQFPDLHSELNLSSLELGDSALYFCASSVGQGAGELFFGEGSRLTVL.

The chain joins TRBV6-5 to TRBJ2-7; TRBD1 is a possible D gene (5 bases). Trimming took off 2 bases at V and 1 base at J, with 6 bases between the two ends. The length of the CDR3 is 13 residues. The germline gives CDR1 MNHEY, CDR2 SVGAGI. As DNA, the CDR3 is TGTGCCAGCAGTTACCACAGGTCCTACGAGCAGTACGTC. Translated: CASSYHRSYEQYV.

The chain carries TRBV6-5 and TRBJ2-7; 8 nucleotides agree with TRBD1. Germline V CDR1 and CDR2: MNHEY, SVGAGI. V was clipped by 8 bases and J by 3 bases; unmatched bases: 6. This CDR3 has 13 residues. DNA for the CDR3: TGTGCCAGCGCTCCCACAGGGGGCTACGAGCAGTACTTC. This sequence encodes CASAPTGGYEQYF.

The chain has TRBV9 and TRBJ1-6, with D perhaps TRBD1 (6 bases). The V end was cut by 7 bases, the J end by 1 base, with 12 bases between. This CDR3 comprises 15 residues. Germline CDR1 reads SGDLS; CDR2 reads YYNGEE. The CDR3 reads CASGKGQSYNSPLHF. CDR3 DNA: TGTGCCAGCGGCAAGGGACAATCCTATAATTCACCCCTCCACTTT.

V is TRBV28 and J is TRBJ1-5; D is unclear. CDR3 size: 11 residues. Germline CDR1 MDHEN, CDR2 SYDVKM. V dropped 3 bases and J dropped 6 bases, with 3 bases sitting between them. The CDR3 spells CASSFSQPQHF. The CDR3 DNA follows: TGTGCCAGCAGTTTTAGTCAGCCCCAGCATTTT.

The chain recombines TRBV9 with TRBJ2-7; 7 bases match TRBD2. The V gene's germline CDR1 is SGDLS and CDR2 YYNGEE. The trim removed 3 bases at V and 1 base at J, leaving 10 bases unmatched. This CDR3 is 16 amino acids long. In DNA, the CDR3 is TGTGCCAGCAGCGCGACGCCGGGAGGAATGTCCTACGAGCAGTACTTC. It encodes CASSATPGGMSYEQYF.